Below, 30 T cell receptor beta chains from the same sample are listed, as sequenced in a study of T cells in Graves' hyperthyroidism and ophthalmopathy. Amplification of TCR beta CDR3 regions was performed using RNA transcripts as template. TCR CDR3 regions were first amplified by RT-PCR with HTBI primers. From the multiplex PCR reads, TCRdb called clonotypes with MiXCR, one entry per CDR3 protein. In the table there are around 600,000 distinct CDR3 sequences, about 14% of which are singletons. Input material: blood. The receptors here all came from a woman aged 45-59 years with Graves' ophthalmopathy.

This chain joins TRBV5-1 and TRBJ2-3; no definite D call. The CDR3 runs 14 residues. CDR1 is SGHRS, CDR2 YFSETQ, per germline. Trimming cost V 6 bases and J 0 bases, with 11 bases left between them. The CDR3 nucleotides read TGCGCCAGCAAATTTAGTTTTAGCACAGATACGCAGTATTTT. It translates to CASKFSFSTDTQYF.

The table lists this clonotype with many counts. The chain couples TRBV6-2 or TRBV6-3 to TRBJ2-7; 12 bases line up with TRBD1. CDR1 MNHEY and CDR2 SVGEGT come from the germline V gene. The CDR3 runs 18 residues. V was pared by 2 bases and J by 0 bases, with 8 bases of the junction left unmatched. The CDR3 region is CASSYDRDRGLISYEQYF. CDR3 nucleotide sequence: TGTGCCAGCAGTTACGACCGGGACAGGGGGCTTATCTCCTACGAGCAGTACTTC.

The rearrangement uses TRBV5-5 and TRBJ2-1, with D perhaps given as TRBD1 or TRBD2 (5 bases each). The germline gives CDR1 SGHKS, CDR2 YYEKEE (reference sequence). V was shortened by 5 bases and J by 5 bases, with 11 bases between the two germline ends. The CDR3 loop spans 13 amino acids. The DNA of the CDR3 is TGTGCCAGCAGGCATGGGACGAACAATGAGCAGTTCTTC. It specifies CASRHGTNNEQFF. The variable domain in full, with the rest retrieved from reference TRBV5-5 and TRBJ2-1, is DAGVTQSPTHLIKTRGQQVTLRCSPISGHKSVSWYQQVLGQGPQFIFQYYEKEERGRGNFPDRFSARQFPNYSSELNVNALLLGDSALYLCASRHGTNNEQFFGPGTRLTVL.

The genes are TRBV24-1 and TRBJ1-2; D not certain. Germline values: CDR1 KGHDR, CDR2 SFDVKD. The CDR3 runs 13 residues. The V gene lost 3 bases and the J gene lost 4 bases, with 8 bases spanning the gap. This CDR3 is CATSDRDFYGYTF. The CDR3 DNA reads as TGTGCCACCAGTGATCGGGATTTCTATGGCTACACCTTC.

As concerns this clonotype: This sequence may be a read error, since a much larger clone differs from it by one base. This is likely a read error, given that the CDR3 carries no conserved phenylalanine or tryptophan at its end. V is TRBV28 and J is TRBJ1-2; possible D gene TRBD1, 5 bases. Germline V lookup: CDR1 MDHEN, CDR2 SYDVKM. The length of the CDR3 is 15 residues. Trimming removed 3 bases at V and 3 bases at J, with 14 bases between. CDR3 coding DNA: TGTGCCAGCAGTTTGGGGCAGGGTAAATACTATGGCTACACCCTC. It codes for CASSLGQGKYYGYTL.

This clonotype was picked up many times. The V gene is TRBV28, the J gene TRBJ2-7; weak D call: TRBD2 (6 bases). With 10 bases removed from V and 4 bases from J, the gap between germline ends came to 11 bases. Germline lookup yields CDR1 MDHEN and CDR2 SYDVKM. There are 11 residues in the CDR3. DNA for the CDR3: TGTGCCACCAGGGCGGGGTACGAGCAGTACTTC. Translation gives CATRAGYEQYF.

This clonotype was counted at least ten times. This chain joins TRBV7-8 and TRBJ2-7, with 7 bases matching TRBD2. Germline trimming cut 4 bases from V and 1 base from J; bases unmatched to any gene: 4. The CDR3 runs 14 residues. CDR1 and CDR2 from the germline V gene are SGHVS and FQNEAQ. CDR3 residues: CASSSRTSSYEQYF. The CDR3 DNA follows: TGTGCCAGCAGCTCACGGACTAGTTCCTACGAGCAGTACTTC. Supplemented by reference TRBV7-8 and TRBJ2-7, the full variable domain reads GAGVSQSPRYKVAKRGQDVALRCDPISGHVSLFWYQQALGQGPEFLTYFQNEAQLDKSGLPSDRFFAERPEGSVSTLKIQRTQQEDSAVYLCASSSRTSSYEQYFGPGTRLTVT.

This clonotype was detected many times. The CDR3 sequence is CASSEGQGWTEAFF. The CDR3 coding sequence is TGTGCCAGCAGCGAGGGACAGGGGTGGACTGAAGCTTTCTTT. The chain carries TRBV9 and TRBJ1-1; 10 bases align to TRBD1. V shed 3 bases, J shed 5 bases, and the junction held 4 bases outside the gene matches. This CDR3 comprises 14 residues. Germline values: CDR1 SGDLS, CDR2 YYNGEE. Full variable domain (outside the CDR3, taken from reference TRBV9 and TRBJ1-1): DSGVTQTPKHLITATGQRVTLRCSPRSGDLSVYWYQQSLDQGLQFLIQYYNGEERAKGNILERFSAQQFPDLHSELNLSSLELGDSALYFCASSEGQGWTEAFFGQGTRLTVV.

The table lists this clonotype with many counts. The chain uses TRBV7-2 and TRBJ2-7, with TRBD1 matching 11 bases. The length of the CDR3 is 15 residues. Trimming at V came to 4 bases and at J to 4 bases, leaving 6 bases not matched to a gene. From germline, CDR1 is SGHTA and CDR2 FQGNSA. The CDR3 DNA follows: TGTGCCAGCAGCTACAGGGACAGGGGGGTTTACGAGCAGTACTTC. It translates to CASSYRDRGVYEQYF.

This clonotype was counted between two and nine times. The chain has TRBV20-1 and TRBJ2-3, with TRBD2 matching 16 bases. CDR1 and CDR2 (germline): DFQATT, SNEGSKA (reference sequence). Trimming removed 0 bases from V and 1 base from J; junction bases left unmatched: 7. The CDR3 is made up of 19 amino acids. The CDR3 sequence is CSAREGTSGRGWGTDTQYF. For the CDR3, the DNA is TGCAGTGCTAGAGAGGGGACTAGCGGGAGGGGATGGGGCACAGATACGCAGTATTTT.

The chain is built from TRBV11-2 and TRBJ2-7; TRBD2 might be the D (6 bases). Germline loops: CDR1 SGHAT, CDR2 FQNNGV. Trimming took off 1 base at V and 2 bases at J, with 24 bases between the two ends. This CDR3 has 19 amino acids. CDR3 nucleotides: TGTGCCAGCAGCTTAGGTTTTCGAGGTTTGGCGGGAACCACCTACGAGCAGTACTTC. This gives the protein CASSLGFRGLAGTTYEQYF.

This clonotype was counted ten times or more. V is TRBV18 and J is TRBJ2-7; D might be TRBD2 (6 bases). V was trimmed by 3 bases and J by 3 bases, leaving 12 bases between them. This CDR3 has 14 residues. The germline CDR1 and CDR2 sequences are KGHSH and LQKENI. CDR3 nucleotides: TGTGCCAGCTCACCCGGAGACGGGGGCTACGAGCAGTACTTC. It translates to CASSPGDGGYEQYF.

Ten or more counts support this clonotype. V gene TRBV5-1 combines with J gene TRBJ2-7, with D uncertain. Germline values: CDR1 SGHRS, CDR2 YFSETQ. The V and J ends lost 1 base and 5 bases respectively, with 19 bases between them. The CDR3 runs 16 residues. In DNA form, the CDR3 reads TGCGCCAGCAGCTTGCTCCCTGCAGGAGCCCAGGACGAGCAGTACTTC. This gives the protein CASSLLPAGAQDEQYF.

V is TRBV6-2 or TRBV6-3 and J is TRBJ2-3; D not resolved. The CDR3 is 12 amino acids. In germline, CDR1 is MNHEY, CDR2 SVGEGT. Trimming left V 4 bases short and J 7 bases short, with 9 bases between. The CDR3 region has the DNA TGTGCCAGCAGTTTTCCGGCATATACGCAGTATTTT. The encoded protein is CASSFPAYTQYF.

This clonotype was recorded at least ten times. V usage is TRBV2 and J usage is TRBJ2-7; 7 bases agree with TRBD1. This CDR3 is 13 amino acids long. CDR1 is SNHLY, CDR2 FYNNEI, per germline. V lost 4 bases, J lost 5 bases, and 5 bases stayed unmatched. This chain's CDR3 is CASSGRDSHEQYF. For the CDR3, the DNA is TGTGCCAGCAGTGGCCGGGACAGTCACGAGCAGTACTTC.

The CDR3 coding sequence is TGTGCCAGCTCAGCCACAGCGGACACTGAAGCTTTCTTT. Its protein product is CASSATADTEAFF. This chain links TRBV18 with TRBJ1-1; D remains unclear. Trimming removed 5 bases at V and 3 bases at J, with 10 bases between. The germline gives CDR1 KGHSH, CDR2 LQKENI. The CDR3 contains 13 residues.

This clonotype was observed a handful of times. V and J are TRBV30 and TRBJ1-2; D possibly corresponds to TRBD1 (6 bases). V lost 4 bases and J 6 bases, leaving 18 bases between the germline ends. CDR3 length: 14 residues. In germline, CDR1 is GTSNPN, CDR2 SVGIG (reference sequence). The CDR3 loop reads CAWNDWGAKDGYTF. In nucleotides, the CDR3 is TGTGCCTGGAACGACTGGGGGGCTAAAGATGGCTACACCTTC.

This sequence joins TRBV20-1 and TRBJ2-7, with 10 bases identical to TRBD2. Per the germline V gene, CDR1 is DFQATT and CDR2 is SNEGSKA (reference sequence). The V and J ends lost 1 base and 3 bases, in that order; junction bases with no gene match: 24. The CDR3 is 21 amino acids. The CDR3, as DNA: TGCAGTGCTAGAGCTGCGCCGGGGCGGTTAGCGGGAGGCCTCACCTACTACGAGCAGTACTTC. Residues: CSARAAPGRLAGGLTYYEQYF.

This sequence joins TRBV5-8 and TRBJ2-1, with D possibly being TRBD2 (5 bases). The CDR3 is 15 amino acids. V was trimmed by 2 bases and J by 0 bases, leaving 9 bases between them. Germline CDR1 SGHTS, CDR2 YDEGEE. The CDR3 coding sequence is TGTGCCAGCAGCTTAGAGGGAATCTCCTACAATGAGCAGTTCTTC. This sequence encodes CASSLEGISYNEQFF.

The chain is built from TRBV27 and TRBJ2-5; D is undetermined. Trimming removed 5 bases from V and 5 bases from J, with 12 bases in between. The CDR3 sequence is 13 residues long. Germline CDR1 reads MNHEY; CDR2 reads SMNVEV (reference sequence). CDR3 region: CASSPNMLETQYF. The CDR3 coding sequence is TGTGCCAGCAGTCCCAACATGCTGGAGACCCAGTACTTC.

The CDR3 is CAISVKDRDIAYEQFF. In nucleotides, the CDR3 is TGTGCCATCAGTGTGAAGGACAGGGATATAGCTTATGAGCAGTTCTTC. The J gene is TRBJ2-1, the V gene TRBV10-3, with 8 bases that match TRBD1. CDR3 length equals 16 residues. Per the germline V gene, CDR1 is ENHRY and CDR2 is SYGVKD. J lost 8 bases, V lost 4 bases, and 13 bases had no gene match.

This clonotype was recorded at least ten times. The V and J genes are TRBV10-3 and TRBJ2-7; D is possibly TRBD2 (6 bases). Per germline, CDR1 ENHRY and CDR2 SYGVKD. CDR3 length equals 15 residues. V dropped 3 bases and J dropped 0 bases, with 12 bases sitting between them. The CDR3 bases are TGTGCCATCAGTGACACGAAGGACTACTCCTACGAGCAGTACTTC. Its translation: CAISDTKDYSYEQYF.

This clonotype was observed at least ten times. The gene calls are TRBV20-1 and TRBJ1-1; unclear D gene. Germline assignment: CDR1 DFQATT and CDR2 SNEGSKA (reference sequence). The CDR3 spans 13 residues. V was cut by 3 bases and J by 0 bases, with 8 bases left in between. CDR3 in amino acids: CSASAILNTEAFF. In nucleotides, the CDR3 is TGCAGTGCTAGCGCGATATTGAACACTGAAGCTTTCTTT.

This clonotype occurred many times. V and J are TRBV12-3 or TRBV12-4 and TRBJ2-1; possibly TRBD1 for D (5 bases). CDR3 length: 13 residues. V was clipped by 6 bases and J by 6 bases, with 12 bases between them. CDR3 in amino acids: CASSPDRANEQFF. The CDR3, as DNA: TGTGCCAGCAGCCCTGACAGAGCCAATGAGCAGTTCTTC.

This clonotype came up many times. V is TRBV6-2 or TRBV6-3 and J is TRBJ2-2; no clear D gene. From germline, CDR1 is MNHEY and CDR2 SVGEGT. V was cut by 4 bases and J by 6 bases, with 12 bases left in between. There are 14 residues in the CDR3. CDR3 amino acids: CASSSDPSAGELFF. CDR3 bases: TGTGCCAGCAGTTCGGACCCCTCGGCCGGGGAGCTGTTTTTT.

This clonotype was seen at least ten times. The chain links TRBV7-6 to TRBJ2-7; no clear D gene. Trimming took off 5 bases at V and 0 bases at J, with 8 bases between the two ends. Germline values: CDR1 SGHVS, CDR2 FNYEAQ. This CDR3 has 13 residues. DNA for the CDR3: TGTGCCAGCAGCACCGGGCACTCCTACGAGCAGTACTTC. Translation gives CASSTGHSYEQYF.

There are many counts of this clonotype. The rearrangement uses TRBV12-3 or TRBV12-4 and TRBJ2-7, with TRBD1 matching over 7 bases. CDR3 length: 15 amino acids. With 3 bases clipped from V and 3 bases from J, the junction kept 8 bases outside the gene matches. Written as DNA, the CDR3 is TGTGCCAGCAGTTTCCACAGGGGAATGGGCTACGAGCAGTACTTC. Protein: CASSFHRGMGYEQYF.

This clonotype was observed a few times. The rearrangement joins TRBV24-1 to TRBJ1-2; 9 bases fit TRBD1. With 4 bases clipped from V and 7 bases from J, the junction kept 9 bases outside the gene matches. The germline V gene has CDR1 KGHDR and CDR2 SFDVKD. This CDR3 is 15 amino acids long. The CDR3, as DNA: TGTGCCACCAGTGAGCCACAGGGGGCTGGATTTGGCTACACCTTC. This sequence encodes CATSEPQGAGFGYTF.

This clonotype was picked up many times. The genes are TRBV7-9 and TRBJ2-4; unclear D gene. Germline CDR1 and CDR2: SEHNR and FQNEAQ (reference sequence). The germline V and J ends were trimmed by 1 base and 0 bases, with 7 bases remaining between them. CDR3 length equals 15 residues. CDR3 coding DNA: TGTGCCAGCAGCTTAGGAACCATAGCCAAAAACATTCAGTACTTC. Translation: CASSLGTIAKNIQYF.

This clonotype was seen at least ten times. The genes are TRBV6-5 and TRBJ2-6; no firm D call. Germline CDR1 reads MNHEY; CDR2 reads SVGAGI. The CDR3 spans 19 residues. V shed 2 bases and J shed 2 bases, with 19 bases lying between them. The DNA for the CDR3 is TGTGCCAGCAGTTACCTCCCCGGTTTGGGAAGTGCTGGGGCCAACGTCCTGACTTTC. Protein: CASSYLPGLGSAGANVLTF.